The clone carrying this T cell receptor beta chain was observed a handful of times. Using immunoSEQ multiplex PCR, the repertoire was profiled, and TCRdb retains in-frame clones only, with some absent. The sample gives nearly 95,000 clones, over 65% of which show up once; 3% to 4% is in the top ten. This sample was taken from a study of blood T cell repertoires in COVID-19. At the level of the study: Sites across the United States, Italy and Spain contributed samples from acute and convalescent COVID-19.

Per the germline V gene, CDR1 is SNHLY and CDR2 is FYNNEI. Between the trimmed V and J ends, which lost 0 bases and 4 bases, there was a span of 9 bases. This CDR3 is built from 14 residues. This sequence was found in a man aged 65-85 years with COVID-19, enrolled during active disease. The chain couples TRBV2 to TRBJ1-2; a weak D match, TRBD1 (6 bases). Material for sequencing was peripheral blood. CDR3 nucleotide sequence: TGTGCCAGCAGTGAAGCGCGGGGGGCCTATGGCTACACCTTC. Encoded protein: CASSEARGAYGYTF. The complete variable domain, with remaining parts taken from reference TRBV2 and TRBJ1-2, reads EPEVTQTPSHQVTQMGQEVILRCVPISNHLYFYWYRQILGQKVEFLVSFYNNEISEKSEIFDDQFSVERPDGSNFTLKIRSTKLEDSAMYFCASSEARGAYGYTFGSGTRLTVV.